This T cell receptor beta chain was profiled in a study of identifying expanded T cells in peripheral blood. The study, taken as a whole, reports: About 1.2 clones differed between technical replicates, versus around 16 and 19 over time.

Details on this clone: Its cognate antigen is unknown.

Libraries were prepared by immunoSEQ multiplex PCR; TCRdb keeps only in-frame clonotypes and omits some of them. Of about 90,000 clones in the sample, roughly 84% were seen once. This CDR3 is built from 13 residues. The germline gives CDR1 KGHSH, CDR2 LQKENI. The J segment lost 7 bases and the V segment lost 3 bases, leaving 2 bases of the junction unmatched. Sample: blood. The source is a person between 18 and 75 years old in good health. The chain is built from TRBV18 and TRBJ1-2, with TRBD1 matching over 10 bases. CDR3 protein: CASSPRDRGGYTF. DNA of the CDR3: TGTGCCAGCTCACCCCGGGACAGGGGTGGCTACACCTTC.